This T cell receptor (beta chain) was identified in a study of T cell responses to AZD1222 COVID-19 vaccine. Study observations and caveats: Spike-wide coverage was observed for vaccine-associated CD4 TCRs, with dominant responses at 160-218 and 743-854. In all cases, repertoires were sampled only after the peak T cell response. White British ancestry dominated among donors, who included more females, and clonal diversity was possibly underestimated.

The table came from immunoSEQ multiplex PCR; TCRdb's copy has only in-frame clones and leaves some out. The sample holds more than 95,000 clones, 89% seen once. This clone appeared a few times. Its matching antigen is unknown. The trim removed 0 bases at V and 4 bases at J, leaving 5 bases unmatched. This CDR3 is built from 16 residues. Germline CDR1 is SGHRS and CDR2 is YFSETQ. This receptor was obtained from an adult who received the AZD1222 COVID-19 vaccine. The sample in question was peripheral blood, obtained 28 days after the second AZD1222 dose. This chain joins TRBV5-1 and TRBJ1-4, with 8 bases fitting TRBD1. The CDR3 DNA reads as TGCGCCAGCAGCTTGGGTGACAGGGGTCATAATGAAAAACTGTTTTTT. This gives the protein CASSLGDRGHNEKLFF.